This T cell receptor (beta chain) stems from a study of shared clonotypes between healthy human individuals (dated by TCRdb to the early 2020s). In terms of the full investigation: A few men and a couple of women, aged 18 to 49 years, made up the cohort. Per donor, three plates each were used for CD4 naive and CD4 memory, two for CD8 naive, and one for CD8 memory. To estimate repertoire size and how much clonotype sharing occurs between individuals, the study deeply sequenced the blood TCR repertoires of about 5 healthy adults. Different laboratories and diverse techniques were used to prepare libraries and sequence TCR repertoires, to increase sequencing depth and limit assay-specific biases. Between about 0.8 and 9 billion PBMCs per donor were obtained by leukapheresis. The paper's findings and limits, for the study overall: Incomplete sequencing was indicated by rarefaction of sorted-subset datasets, despite the large sequencing depth. Higher generation probabilities were observed for clonotypes shared by all four sorted-subset donors than for non-shared clonotypes. Naive subsets generally had larger estimated clonotype richness than memory subsets. Because the study included only a small number of donors, the genetic and exposure-history diversity represented was limited. Pairwise subsampling indicated that sequencing depth was expected to affect the degree of clonotype sharing among donors. Sampling was restricted to blood, and TCR repertoires in tissue are likely to differ from TCR repertoires in blood. Sharing across a few donors was observed for about 4.8% of naive CD4, 3.5% of naive CD8, 2.3% of memory CD4, and less than 0.45% of memory CD8 clonotypes.

Concerning this clone itself: Which antigen it targets is not known. Base qualities are not provided; no much larger clone lies one nucleotide away.

Using the deep immunoSEQ assay, multiplex PCR amplified TCR CDR3 regions from genomic DNA. Genomic DNA extracted from each cell subset was distributed evenly over all wells of several immunoSEQ 96-well plates, and each plate served as one replicate. For sorted subsets, approximately 0.2 ug of genomic DNA, equivalent to 30,000 or so T cell genomes, went into each replicate PCR. Purified libraries were quantified with a Qubit 3.0 fluorometer, sized on a Bioanalyzer 2100, and re-quantified with the KAPA Library Quantification kit. Every immunoSEQ 96-well plate was sequenced on a separate single-read 150-cycle Illumina NextSeq 550 flow cell. In the authors' own workflow: The immunoSEQ output contained only junctional sequences without quality scores, so filtering could not match that applied to full-length reads. To assign V/J genes and CDR3, sequences were annotated using PyIR, a Python wrapper for IgBLAST v1.9, with IMGT germline references. Reads with weak V/J assignments (E-value above 1e-6), missing CDR3, stop codons, out-of-frame junctions, or ambiguous translated residues were removed. A V3J clonotype was defined by an identical inferred V gene, J gene, and CDR3 amino acid sequence. Percentage overlap between repertoires was computed as shared unique clonotypes divided by the size of the smaller repertoire. RTK rarefaction, the Chao1 estimator, and Recon v2.1 estimates of unobserved clonotypes were used to assess repertoire richness. Generation probabilities were computed with OLGA for all TCRbeta clonotypes obtained by the gDNA method from several donors. The immuneACCESS repertoire file appears here via TCRdb, limited to in-frame rearrangements. These files lack a portion of the clones; in checked studies, under half of the deficit traces to unresolved V genes, and the cause of the others is not known. V, J and clone size were drawn from that table, and D and trimming were deduced from the DNA. Counted in this sample were approximately 2,000,000 clones; roughly 95% of them appeared once. About 1.7% of the sample is taken by the ten largest.

CD8 naive samples were obtained by positive selection for CCR7 among CD45RO-negative cells, yielding a CD45RA+CCR7+ population from which TemRA cells were excluded. The donors were healthy, HIV-negative adults who had no recently reported acute infections or vaccinations. Every donor was a Caucasian adult residing in Nashville, Tennessee, USA. After blood collection by leukapheresis, PBMCs were isolated using Ficoll-Histopaque density gradient centrifugation and then cryopreserved in the vapor phase of liquid nitrogen. Analytical flow cytometry was used to check the purity and quantity of each magnetically sorted T cell population. From each sorted fraction, genomic DNA was isolated and quantified by UV absorbance on a Nanodrop 2000c. According to the germline V gene (reference sequence), CDR1 reads SEHNR and CDR2 reads FQNEAQ. The CDR3 covers 15 residues, taking in both the cysteine and the phenylalanine. Only CDR3 DNA remains: 45 bases, in frame from the first base. The germline V end is reduced by 5 bases and the J end by 6 bases; junction bases left unmatched: 10.

Sequenced material: naive CD8+ T cells from PBMCs. The sample's cell subset or site label, in plain terms: CD45RA+CCR7+. This chain joins TRBV7-9 to TRBJ2-3; the central 8 bases match TRBD2. The origin of this receptor is a man aged 18 to 29 in good health. Some clones in this sample may be carry-over from other donors' samples. The DNA sequence is TGTGCCAGCAGCCCCGCAGCGGGGGCGGGGGATACGCAGTATTTT. The translation is CASSPAAGAGDTQYF. Beyond the CDR3, the reference TRBV7-9 and TRBJ2-3 genes provide the residues; the full variable domain reads: DTGVSQNPRHKITKRGQNVTFRCDPISEHNRLYWYRQTLGQGPEFLTYFQNEAQLEKSRLLSDRFSAERPKGSFSTLEIQRTEQGDSAMYLCASSPAAGAGDTQYFGPGTRLTVL.